Listed below are T cell receptor beta chains from one sample, sequenced in a study of T cells in tumors after PD-1 blockade. The method was immunoSEQ multiplex PCR; TCRdb's version includes in-frame clones alone and lacks a portion of them. The table lists roughly 47,000 clones, about four fifths of them singletons, with roughly a sixth in the top ten. The sequencing used PBMCs, collected before anti-PD-1 treatment. These receptors were taken from a human donor with basal cell carcinoma. The CDR3 runs from the conserved cysteine through the conserved F or W. The order of the fields is clone size, D gene, J gene, V gene, CDR3 DNA, CDR3 protein. The D gene is left open where the match is weak. Clone size is stated in some rows and not others, as once, few, many or a class when expanded.

>-|TRBD1|TRBJ1-6|TRBV9
TGTGCCAGCAGCTCACCGGGACAGGGTAATTCACCCCTCCACTTT
CASSSPGQGNSPLHF
>-|-|TRBJ2-3|TRBV7-3
TGTGCCAGCAGCGCGCAGACAGCCTCTAGCACAGATACGCAGTATTTT
CASSAQTASSTDTQYF
>-|TRBD1|TRBJ1-2|TRBV25-1
TGTGCCAGCAGTGAAATAGGGGGCTTTGGCTACACCTTC
CASSEIGGFGYTF
>once|TRBD1|TRBJ1-2|TRBV6-5
TGTGCCAGCAGCCGACAGGGGGCGTATGGCTACACCTTC
CASSRQGAYGYTF
>-|-|TRBJ1-1|TRBV6-6
TGTGCCAGCAGTTACCCCGATAGACTCACTGAAGCTTTCTTT
CASSYPDRLTEAFF
>-|-|TRBJ1-5|TRBV21-1
TGTGCCAGCCCCCATGACGACAGGGGGGCGCAATCGGCCGGGGGGGTCGGCAATCAGCCCCAGCATTTT
CASPHDDRGAQSAGGVGNQPQHF
>-|TRBD2|TRBJ2-3|TRBV6-1
TGTGCCAGCAGTGAAAGGAGCGGGAGGACAGATACGCAGTATTTT
CASSERSGRTDTQYF
>-|-|TRBJ2-3|TRBV14
TGTGCCAGCAGAAAACCAAGCACAGATACGCAGTATTTT
CASRKPSTDTQYF
>once|-|TRBJ2-3|TRBV5-1
TGCGCCAGCAGCGGCGGTGGGGGCACAGATACGCAGTATTTT
CASSGGGGTDTQYF
>-|-|TRBJ1-6|TRBV9
TGTGCCAGCAGCGACGGAGGCTCCTATAATTCACCCCTCCACTTT
CASSDGGSYNSPLHF
>-|TRBD2|TRBJ2-1|TRBV7-7
TGTGCTAGCAGCCCCTTACTAGCGGTCGGAGGGTCCTACAATGAGCAGTTCTTC
CASSPLLAVGGSYNEQFF
>-|TRBD2|TRBJ2-1|TRBV9
TGTGCCAGCAGCCACGAGCAGGGAGGGTCGGCCTACAATGAGCAGTTCTTC
CASSHEQGGSAYNEQFF
>-|-|TRBJ2-5|TRBV14
TGTGCCAGCAGCCAAGATGGGAACCGCCAAGAGACCCAGTACTTC
CASSQDGNRQETQYF
>-|TRBD1|TRBJ1-4|TRBV5-1
TGCGCCAGCAGCTGGGACGCCCAGGGGGAAGAAAAACTGTTTTTT
CASSWDAQGEEKLFF
>-|TRBD2|TRBJ2-7|TRBV5-4
TGTGCCAGCAGCGTAGGACTAGCGGACTCCTACGAGCAGTACTTC
CASSVGLADSYEQYF
>-|TRBD1|TRBJ2-5|TRBV5-4
TGTGCCAGCAGGGCCGGACAGGGTGGGCAAGAGACCCAGTACTTC
CASRAGQGGQETQYF
>-|-|TRBJ2-3|TRBV12-3/TRBV12-4
TGTGCCAGCAGTTGGAGCACAGATACGCAGTATTTT
CASSWSTDTQYF
>-|-|TRBJ1-1|TRBV10-1
TGCGCCAGCAGTGAGTCAACGGGAAACACTGAAGCTTTCTTT
CASSESTGNTEAFF
>-|TRBD1|TRBJ1-1|TRBV6-5
TGTGCCAGCAGTCCCGGGACAGCGATCACTGAAGCTTTCTTT
CASSPGTAITEAFF
>-|TRBD1|TRBJ2-3|TRBV27
TGTGCCAGCAGACGACAGGGGGGCACAGATACGCAGTATTTT
CASRRQGGTDTQYF
>-|TRBD2|TRBJ2-5|TRBV2
TGTGCCAGCAGCGAGCGGGAGGTGACCCAGTACTTC
CASSEREVTQYF
>-|-|TRBJ1-1|TRBV29-1
TGCAGCGTTGAAGTCGGACGGATGAACACTGAAGCTTTCTTT
CSVEVGRMNTEAFF
>-|TRBD1|TRBJ2-7|TRBV27
TGTGCCAGCAGTCCGGACAGGACCTACGAGCAGTACTTC
CASSPDRTYEQYF
>-|-|TRBJ2-2|TRBV18
TGTGCCAGCTCACCGGGCCTCGCGAACACCGGGGAGCTGTTTTTT
CASSPGLANTGELFF
>few|-|TRBJ1-5|TRBV28
TGTGCCAGCGCTATAGAGGGCAATCAGCCCCAGCATTTT
CASAIEGNQPQHF
>-|TRBD1|TRBJ2-3|TRBV19
TGTGCCAGTAGCCCGCGGGGACAGGTTCGAACAGATACGCAGTATTTT
CASSPRGQVRTDTQYF